Listed below are T cell receptor beta chains from one sample, sequenced in a study of glioma-infiltrating T cells after dendritic cell vaccination. Assay: immunoSEQ multiplex PCR; the TCRdb copy retains only in-frame clones and omits some. The data hold 80,000 to 100,000 clones, with around three quarters observed a single time. The sample was blood, taken before dendritic cell vaccination. All receptors come from a human donor with glioblastoma. Each CDR3 is given with its conserved first and last residue. A D gene is named only where the DNA matches it firmly. Clone size, where shown, is once, few, many, or a class for clones that have expanded.

d_call: NA; v_call: TRBV5-1; j_call: TRBJ2-7; cdr3_length: 15; clone_size: NA; cdr3_nt: TGCGCCAGCAGCTTAACGACAGGCCGCTCCTACGAGCAGTACTTC; cdr3_aa: CASSLTTGRSYEQYF
d_call: NA; v_call: TRBV6-5; j_call: TRBJ1-2; cdr3_length: 15; clone_size: NA; cdr3_nt: TGTGCCAGCGGCCGGGACATGTCTGCTAACTATGGCTACACCTTC; cdr3_aa: CASGRDMSANYGYTF
d_call: NA; v_call: TRBV6-4; j_call: TRBJ2-6; cdr3_length: 14; clone_size: NA; cdr3_nt: TGTGCCAGCAGTGCAGGGGCGGGGGCCAACGTCCTGACTTTC; cdr3_aa: CASSAGAGANVLTF
d_call: NA; v_call: TRBV28; j_call: TRBJ1-4; cdr3_length: 13; clone_size: NA; cdr3_nt: TGTGCCAGCAGGCTACAGGGAGTTGAAAAACTGTTTTTT; cdr3_aa: CASRLQGVEKLFF
d_call: NA; v_call: TRBV27; j_call: TRBJ2-1; cdr3_length: 15; clone_size: once; cdr3_nt: TGTGCCAGCAGTTCAACAGGGTCCCCCTACAATGAGCAGTTCTTC; cdr3_aa: CASSSTGSPYNEQFF
d_call: TRBD2; v_call: TRBV7-9; j_call: TRBJ2-3; cdr3_length: 17; clone_size: NA; cdr3_nt: TGTGCCAGCAGCTCGGGACTAGCGGGCCCCCGGGAAGATACGCAGTATTTT; cdr3_aa: CASSSGLAGPREDTQYF
d_call: NA; v_call: TRBV9; j_call: TRBJ2-3; cdr3_length: 14; clone_size: NA; cdr3_nt: TGTGCCAGCAGCGTCCGACAGGGAGGTGATACGCAGTATTTT; cdr3_aa: CASSVRQGGDTQYF
d_call: NA; v_call: TRBV27; j_call: TRBJ1-5; cdr3_length: 17; clone_size: NA; cdr3_nt: TGTGCCAGCAGTTTAACATCAGGTCAATATAGCAATCAGCCCCAGCATTTT; cdr3_aa: CASSLTSGQYSNQPQHF
d_call: TRBD1; v_call: TRBV10-3; j_call: TRBJ1-2; cdr3_length: 15; clone_size: NA; cdr3_nt: TGTGCCATCAGTGATCCGGGACAGGGACATTATGGCTACACCTTC; cdr3_aa: CAISDPGQGHYGYTF
d_call: NA; v_call: TRBV30; j_call: TRBJ1-1; cdr3_length: 12; clone_size: NA; cdr3_nt: TGTGCCTGGAGTGTAGCGGCCCGGGGAGCTTTCTTT; cdr3_aa: CAWSVAARGAFF
d_call: TRBD2; v_call: TRBV5-1; j_call: TRBJ2-5; cdr3_length: 14; clone_size: NA; cdr3_nt: TGCGCCAGCAGCTCGTCGGGGGGCCAAGAGACCCAGTACTTC; cdr3_aa: CASSSSGGQETQYF
d_call: NA; v_call: TRBV27; j_call: TRBJ1-1; cdr3_length: 14; clone_size: few; cdr3_nt: TGTGCCAGCAGTTTAAATGCAGGTAACACTGAAGCTTTCTTT; cdr3_aa: CASSLNAGNTEAFF
d_call: NA; v_call: TRBV5-1; j_call: TRBJ2-1; cdr3_length: 16; clone_size: NA; cdr3_nt: TGCGCCAGCAGCTTGGTCCCGGACTTCTCCTACAATGAGCAGTTCTTC; cdr3_aa: CASSLVPDFSYNEQFF
d_call: NA; v_call: TRBV9; j_call: TRBJ1-2; cdr3_length: 13; clone_size: NA; cdr3_nt: TGTGCCAGCACCGAAGGGGATAACTATGGCTACACCTTC; cdr3_aa: CASTEGDNYGYTF
d_call: TRBD1; v_call: TRBV5-1; j_call: TRBJ1-5; cdr3_length: 15; clone_size: once; cdr3_nt: TGCGCCAGCAGCGCCGGACAGGGGGCCAATCAGCCCCAGCATTTT; cdr3_aa: CASSAGQGANQPQHF
d_call: NA; v_call: TRBV28; j_call: TRBJ2-1; cdr3_length: 15; clone_size: NA; cdr3_nt: TGTGCCAGCAGTTTATGGGAGAGCTCCTACAATGAGCAGTTCTTC; cdr3_aa: CASSLWESSYNEQFF
d_call: NA; v_call: TRBV11-2; j_call: TRBJ1-2; cdr3_length: 15; clone_size: NA; cdr3_nt: TGTGCCAGCAGCTTGCGGGGGGGGTGGAACTATGGCTACACCTTC; cdr3_aa: CASSLRGGWNYGYTF
d_call: NA; v_call: TRBV27; j_call: TRBJ2-7; cdr3_length: 14; clone_size: NA; cdr3_nt: TGTGCCAGCAGTTTATCCCTTCTCTCCTACGAGCAGTACTTC; cdr3_aa: CASSLSLLSYEQYF
d_call: TRBD1; v_call: TRBV5-6; j_call: TRBJ1-1; cdr3_length: 16; clone_size: NA; cdr3_nt: TGTGCCAGCAGCTTGGAACAGGGGGCGCGAGCCTATGAAGCTTTCTTT; cdr3_aa: CASSLEQGARAYEAFF
d_call: NA; v_call: TRBV9; j_call: TRBJ2-5; cdr3_length: 13; clone_size: NA; cdr3_nt: TGTGCCAGCAGCGGAAGGGGTCGGGAGACCCAGTACTTC; cdr3_aa: CASSGRGRETQYF
d_call: NA; v_call: TRBV2; j_call: TRBJ1-1; cdr3_length: 12; clone_size: NA; cdr3_nt: TGTGCCAGCCTAGGAAGGGGTGATGAAGCTTTCTTT; cdr3_aa: CASLGRGDEAFF
d_call: NA; v_call: TRBV7-9; j_call: TRBJ1-4; cdr3_length: 15; clone_size: few; cdr3_nt: TGTGCCAGCAGCTTAACGACAGGATCCGGTGAAAAACTGTTTTTT; cdr3_aa: CASSLTTGSGEKLFF
d_call: TRBD2; v_call: TRBV11-2; j_call: TRBJ2-7; cdr3_length: 18; clone_size: NA; cdr3_nt: TGTGCCAGCAGCCGAACCAGCTGGTCCAGGCTAGCGGGCTACGAGCAGTACTTC; cdr3_aa: CASSRTSWSRLAGYEQYF
d_call: TRBD1; v_call: TRBV5-1; j_call: TRBJ2-1; cdr3_length: 16; clone_size: NA; cdr3_nt: TGCGCCAGCAGCTTGAGGGGGACAGGGGCGCTGCTTGAGCAGTTCTTC; cdr3_aa: CASSLRGTGALLEQFF
d_call: NA; v_call: TRBV19; j_call: TRBJ2-3; cdr3_length: 13; clone_size: few; cdr3_nt: TGTGCCAGTAGTTGGACAGTCACAGATACGCAGTATTTT; cdr3_aa: CASSWTVTDTQYF
d_call: NA; v_call: TRBV15; j_call: TRBJ2-7; cdr3_length: 14; clone_size: NA; cdr3_nt: TGTGCCACCAAAGCAGGACAGAGTTCCTACGAGCAGTACTTC; cdr3_aa: CATKAGQSSYEQYF
d_call: NA; v_call: TRBV5-1; j_call: TRBJ2-5; cdr3_length: 15; clone_size: NA; cdr3_nt: TGCGCCAGCAGCCGCGGCCCCGAAGCGAAAGAGACCCAGTACTTC; cdr3_aa: CASSRGPEAKETQYF
d_call: NA; v_call: TRBV11-1; j_call: TRBJ1-4; cdr3_length: 16; clone_size: NA; cdr3_nt: TGTGCCAGCAGCCCCCTCGCACAGGGCGGGAATGAAAAACTGTTTTTT; cdr3_aa: CASSPLAQGGNEKLFF
d_call: NA; v_call: TRBV30; j_call: TRBJ2-6; cdr3_length: 14; clone_size: NA; cdr3_nt: TGTGCCTGGGATAGGGGCTCTGGGGCCAACGTCCTGACTTTC; cdr3_aa: CAWDRGSGANVLTF
d_call: NA; v_call: TRBV5-1; j_call: TRBJ2-1; cdr3_length: 14; clone_size: NA; cdr3_nt: TGCGCCAGCAGCATTCGAACAGGGTATGCTGAGCAGTTCTTC; cdr3_aa: CASSIRTGYAEQFF
d_call: TRBD1; v_call: TRBV19; j_call: TRBJ1-1; cdr3_length: 14; clone_size: NA; cdr3_nt: TGTGCCAGTAGAGGGACAGGGCGGAACACTGAAGCTTTCTTT; cdr3_aa: CASRGTGRNTEAFF
d_call: NA; v_call: TRBV15; j_call: TRBJ1-1; cdr3_length: 14; clone_size: NA; cdr3_nt: TGTGCCACCAGCCCCGAAAGTGGGAGGGATGAAGCTTTCTTT; cdr3_aa: CATSPESGRDEAFF
d_call: NA; v_call: TRBV28; j_call: TRBJ1-2; cdr3_length: 15; clone_size: once; cdr3_nt: TGTGCCAGCAGTCCCCCGGAAAGGACATCCCATGGCTACACCTTC; cdr3_aa: CASSPPERTSHGYTF
d_call: NA; v_call: TRBV5-1; j_call: TRBJ1-4; cdr3_length: 14; clone_size: few; cdr3_nt: TGCGCCAGCAGCTATCAGGGAGGGGAGGAAAAACTGTTTTTT; cdr3_aa: CASSYQGGEEKLFF